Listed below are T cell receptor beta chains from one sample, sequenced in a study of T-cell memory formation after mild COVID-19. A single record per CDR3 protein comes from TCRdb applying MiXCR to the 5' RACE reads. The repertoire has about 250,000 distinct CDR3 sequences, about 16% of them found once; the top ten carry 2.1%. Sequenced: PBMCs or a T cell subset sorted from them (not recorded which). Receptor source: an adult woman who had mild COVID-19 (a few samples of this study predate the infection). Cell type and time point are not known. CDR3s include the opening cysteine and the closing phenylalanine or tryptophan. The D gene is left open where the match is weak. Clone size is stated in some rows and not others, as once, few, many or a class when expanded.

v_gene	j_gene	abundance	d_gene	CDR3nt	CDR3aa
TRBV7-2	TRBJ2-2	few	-	TGTGCCAGCAGCTTAGATTTTGGCGTAGCCGGGGAGCTGTTTTTT	CASSLDFGVAGELFF
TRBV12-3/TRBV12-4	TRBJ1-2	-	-	TGTGCCAGCAGCTGGGGAGGCGGCTACACCTTC	CASSWGGGYTF
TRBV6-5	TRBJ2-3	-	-	TGTGCCAGCAGGATCCAAGGGGGGACCTCGGCAGCGGATACGCAGTATTTT	CASRIQGGTSAADTQYF
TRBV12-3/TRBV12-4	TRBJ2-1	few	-	TGTGCCAGCAGTTTATTAGGATACAATGAGCAGTTCTTC	CASSLLGYNEQFF
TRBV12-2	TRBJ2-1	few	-	TGTGCAAGTCGCCCCACTAGCGGGGATTCCTACAATGAGCAGTTCTTC	CASRPTSGDSYNEQFF
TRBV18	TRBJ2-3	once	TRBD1	TGTGCCAGCTCACCACTGGGACAGGTTCTCTTGGATACGCAGTATTTT	CASSPLGQVLLDTQYF
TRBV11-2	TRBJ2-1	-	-	TGTGCCAGCAGCTCTCAAGGATCACAGGGGAGGGGAAGGTGGAATGAGCAGTTCTTC	CASSSQGSQGRGRWNEQFF
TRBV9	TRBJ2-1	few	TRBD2	TGTGCCAGCAGCCTTCCCGGGACTAGCGGGAGGTATGAGCAGTTCTTC	CASSLPGTSGRYEQFF
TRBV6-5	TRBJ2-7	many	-	TGTGCCAGCAGTTCAAGTTTGGGGGAGCAGTACTTC	CASSSSLGEQYF
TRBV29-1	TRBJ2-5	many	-	TGCAGCGTTGACAGTAGCGGCCAAGAGACCCAGTACTTC	CSVDSSGQETQYF
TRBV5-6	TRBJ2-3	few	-	TGTGCCAGCAGCTTTTGGGGGGTAGCTCCTTTCACAGATACGCAGTATTTT	CASSFWGVAPFTDTQYF
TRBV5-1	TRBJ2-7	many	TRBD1	TGCGCCAGCAGCTTATCAGGGGGCGCGTACGAGCAGTACTTC	CASSLSGGAYEQYF
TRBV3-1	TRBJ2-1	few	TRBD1	TGTGCCAGCAGCCAATATTCAGGGAACAGGGGTAACAATGAGCAGTTCTTC	CASSQYSGNRGNNEQFF
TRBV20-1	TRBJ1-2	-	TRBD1	TGCAGTCACCGACAGGGTCGGTCCTATGGCTACACCTTC	CSHRQGRSYGYTF
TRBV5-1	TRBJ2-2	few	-	TGCGCCAGCAGCCCAGGCGGGGGCGAGAGGGAGCTGTTTTTT	CASSPGGGERELFF
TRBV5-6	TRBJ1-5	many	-	TGTGCCAGCAGCTTGGGCCAGTATAGCAATCAGCCCCAGCATTTT	CASSLGQYSNQPQHF
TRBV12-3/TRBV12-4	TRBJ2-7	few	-	TGTGCCAGCAGGCCCGGGGGACGGACAATGGAGCAGTACTTC	CASRPGGRTMEQYF
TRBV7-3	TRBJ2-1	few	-	TGTGCCAGCACCAACGGAGGTGAGCAGTTCTTC	CASTNGGEQFF
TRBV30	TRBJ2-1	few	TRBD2	TGTGCCTGGAGTGCCCTAGCGGGGATTTACAATGAGCAGTTCTTC	CAWSALAGIYNEQFF
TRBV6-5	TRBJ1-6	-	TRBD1	TGTGCCAGCACGGTGACAGGGGCCCATTCACCCCTCCACTTT	CASTVTGAHSPLHF
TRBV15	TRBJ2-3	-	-	TGTGCCACCAGCAGATCGCCTAGCACAGATACGCAGTATTTT	CATSRSPSTDTQYF
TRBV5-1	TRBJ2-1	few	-	TGCGCCAGCAGCTTGGCCGCTCTGGGGAATGAGCAGTTCTTC	CASSLAALGNEQFF
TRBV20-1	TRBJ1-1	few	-	TGCAGTGCTACGGGACACCTGAGCACTGAAGCTTTCTTT	CSATGHLSTEAFF
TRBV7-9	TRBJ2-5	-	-	TGTGCCAGCAGCTCAAACAGGGTCCCGGGGGAGACCCAGTACTTC	CASSSNRVPGETQYF
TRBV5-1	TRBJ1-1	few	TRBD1	TGCGCCAGCACAAGGACAGGGATGAACACTGAAGCTTTCTTT	CASTRTGMNTEAFF
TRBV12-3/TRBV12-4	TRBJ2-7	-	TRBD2	TGTGCCAGCAGAAAAAGCGGGAGGTCCTACGAGCAGTACTTC	CASRKSGRSYEQYF
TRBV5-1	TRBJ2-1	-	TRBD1	TGCGCCAGCAGCTCCGGGGGACAGGGGGCTTGGATGGATGAGCAGTTCTTC	CASSSGGQGAWMDEQFF
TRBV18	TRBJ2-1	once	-	TGTGCCAGCTCACCATGGAAGGCCAAGTATTTGAGTGAGCAGTTCTTC	CASSPWKAKYLSEQFF
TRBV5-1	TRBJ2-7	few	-	TGCGCCAGCAGCTTGAACAGACACGAGCAGTACTTC	CASSLNRHEQYF
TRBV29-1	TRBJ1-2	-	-	TGCAGCGTTGGCAATCCGACAGGCGCCTGGGGCTACACCTTC	CSVGNPTGAWGYTF
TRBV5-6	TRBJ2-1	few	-	TGTGCCAGCAGCTTCCGAGGAGGTTCTCACTCCTACAATGAGCAGTTCTTC	CASSFRGGSHSYNEQFF
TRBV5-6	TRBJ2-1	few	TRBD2	TGTGCCAGCAGCTTGTTCGAGGGAGGGCCGACCTACAATGAGCAGTTCTTC	CASSLFEGGPTYNEQFF
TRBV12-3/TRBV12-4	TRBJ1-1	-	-	TGTGCCAGCAGCTTTAAGTTTCTCACTGAAGCTTTCTTT	CASSFKFLTEAFF
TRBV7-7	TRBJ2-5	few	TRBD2	TGTGCCAGCAGCTTCATCCGGGGGGGCGCTTCAGAGACCCAGTACTTC	CASSFIRGGASETQYF
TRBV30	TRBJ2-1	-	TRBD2	TGTGCCGTCGGGACTAGCGGGAGCTCCTACAATGAGCAGTTCTTC	CAVGTSGSSYNEQFF
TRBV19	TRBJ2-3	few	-	TGTGCCTCCCGACGGGGGAAGTCTGGCACAGATACGCAGTATTTT	CASRRGKSGTDTQYF
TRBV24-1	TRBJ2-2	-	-	TGTGCCACCAGTGATTTTGGGACGGCGAACACCGGGGAGCTGTTTTTT	CATSDFGTANTGELFF
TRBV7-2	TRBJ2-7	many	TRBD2	TGTGCCAGCAGTTTAGCGGGAGAAGTCTCCTACGAGCAGTACTTC	CASSLAGEVSYEQYF
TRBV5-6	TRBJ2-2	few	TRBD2	TGTGCCAGCAGCTTGTTGTCTAGCGGGACAAACACCGGGGAGCTGTTTTTT	CASSLLSSGTNTGELFF